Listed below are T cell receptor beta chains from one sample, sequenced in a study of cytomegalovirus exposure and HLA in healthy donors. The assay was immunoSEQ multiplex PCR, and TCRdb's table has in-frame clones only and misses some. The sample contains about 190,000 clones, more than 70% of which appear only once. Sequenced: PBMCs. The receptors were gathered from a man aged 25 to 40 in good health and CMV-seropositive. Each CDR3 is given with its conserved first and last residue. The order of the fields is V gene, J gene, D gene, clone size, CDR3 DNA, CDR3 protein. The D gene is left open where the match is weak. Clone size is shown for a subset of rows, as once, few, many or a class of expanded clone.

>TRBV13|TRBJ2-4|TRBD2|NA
TGTGCCAGCAGCTTTCGGGGGGATGGGATGGACATTCAGTACTTC
CASSFRGDGMDIQYF
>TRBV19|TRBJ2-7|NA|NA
TGTGCCAGTAGTGTGTGGGGGCAATGGGGCGAGCAGTACTTC
CASSVWGQWGEQYF
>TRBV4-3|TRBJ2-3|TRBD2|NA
TGCGCCAGCAGTCCGGGACTAGCGGGAGCAACAGCAGATACGCAGTATTTT
CASSPGLAGATADTQYF
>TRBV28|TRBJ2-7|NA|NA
TGTGCCAGCAGTCTCGCCGCGGGCAGTACCTCCTACGAGCAGTACTTC
CASSLAAGSTSYEQYF
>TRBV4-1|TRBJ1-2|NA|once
TGCGCCAGCAGTCTCAAAGTCGACCGAGGGGGCTACACCTTC
CASSLKVDRGGYTF
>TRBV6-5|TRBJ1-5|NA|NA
TGTGCCAGCAGTTACGAGCTCGGTCAGCCCCAGCATTTT
CASSYELGQPQHF
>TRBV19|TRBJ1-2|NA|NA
TGTGCCAGTAGTCCGGGACTGCTGTCCTATGGCTACACCTTC
CASSPGLLSYGYTF
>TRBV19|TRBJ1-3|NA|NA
TGTGCCAGTAGGAGGGTACAGTCCTCTGGAAACACCATATATTTT
CASRRVQSSGNTIYF
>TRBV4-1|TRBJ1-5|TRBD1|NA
TGCGCCAGCAGCCTAGGGGACAGTAATCAGCCCCAGCATTTT
CASSLGDSNQPQHF
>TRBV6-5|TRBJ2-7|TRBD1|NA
TGTGCCAGCAGCAGAGACAGGGAACTCTACGAGCAGTACTTC
CASSRDRELYEQYF
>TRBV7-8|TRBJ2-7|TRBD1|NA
TGTGCCAGCAGCTCCTTGACAGGGGTCTACGAGCAGTACTTC
CASSSLTGVYEQYF
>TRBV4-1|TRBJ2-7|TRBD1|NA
TGCGCCAGCAGCACCCTGGCTACAGGGGACTACGAGCAGTACTTC
CASSTLATGDYEQYF
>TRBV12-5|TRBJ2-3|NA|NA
TGTGCTAGTGGTTTGGCCGGGGGAGGCACAGATACGCAGTATTTT
CASGLAGGGTDTQYF
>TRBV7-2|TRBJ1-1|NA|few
TGTGCCAGCAGCGTACGGGAGGCTGCTTTCTTT
CASSVREAAFF
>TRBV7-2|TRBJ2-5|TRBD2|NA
TGTGCCAGCAGCTTACGACTAGCGGGGGCCGGAGGGGAGACCCAGTACTTC
CASSLRLAGAGGETQYF
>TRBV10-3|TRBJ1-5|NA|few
TGTGCCATCAGTGAGGGCACAGGGTTGGCTCAGCCCCAGCATTTT
CAISEGTGLAQPQHF
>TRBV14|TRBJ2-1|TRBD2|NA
TGTGCCAGCAGCCAAGAGCGCGGGAGGATTTCAAATGAGCAGTTCTTC
CASSQERGRISNEQFF
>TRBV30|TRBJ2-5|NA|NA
TGTGCCTGGAGTGTTGGCGGGCTAGAGACCCAGTACTTC
CAWSVGGLETQYF
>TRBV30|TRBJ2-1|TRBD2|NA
TGTGCCTGGAGTGCGGGACTAGCGCTCCTGAATGAGCAGTTCTTC
CAWSAGLALLNEQFF
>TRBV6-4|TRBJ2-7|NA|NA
TGTGCCAGCAGTGACACCACAGGAAGGCAGTACTTC
CASSDTTGRQYF
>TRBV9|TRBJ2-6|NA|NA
TGTGCCAGCAGCGTAGCTGGGGAGGTACCGGACTCTGGGGCCAACGTCCTGACTTTC
CASSVAGEVPDSGANVLTF
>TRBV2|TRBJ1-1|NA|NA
TGTGCCAGCAGTGAGGAGACCCCTGACGCTGAAGCTTTCTTT
CASSEETPDAEAFF
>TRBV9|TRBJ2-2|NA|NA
TGTGCCAGCAGCGAACAGAAGGGGGTCCACACCGGGGAGCTGTTTTTT
CASSEQKGVHTGELFF
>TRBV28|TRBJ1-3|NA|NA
TGTGCCAGCAGTTTCGGGGTCCGCTCTGGAAACACCATATATTTT
CASSFGVRSGNTIYF
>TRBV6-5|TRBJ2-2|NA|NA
TGTGCCAGCAGTTACAGGAGGGGAGGAGTCACCGGGGAGCTGTTTTTT
CASSYRRGGVTGELFF
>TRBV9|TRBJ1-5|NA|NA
TGTGCCAGCAGCGTAGGGTTAGGCGGACAGCCCCAGCATTTT
CASSVGLGGQPQHF
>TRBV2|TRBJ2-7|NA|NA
TGTGCCAGCAGAGGGGGTACCTACGAGCAGTACTTC
CASRGGTYEQYF
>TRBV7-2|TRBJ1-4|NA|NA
TGTGCCAGCAGCTTAGGGCCAGGAGGACGTAATGAAAAACTGTTTTTT
CASSLGPGGRNEKLFF
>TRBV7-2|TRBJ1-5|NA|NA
TGTGCCAGCAGCTTGGGGGGTTTTAGCAATCAGCCCCAGCATTTT
CASSLGGFSNQPQHF
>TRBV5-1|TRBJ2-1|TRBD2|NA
TGCGCCAGCAGCTTGAGGCCTAGCGGGGACTCCTACAATGAGCAGTTCTTC
CASSLRPSGDSYNEQFF
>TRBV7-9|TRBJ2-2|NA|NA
TGTTCCAGCTCTCTACTAGCACCAACCGGGGAGCTGTTTTTT
CSSSLLAPTGELFF
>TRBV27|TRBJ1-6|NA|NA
TGTGCCAGCAGTCCCACGAGGAATTCACCCCTCCACTTT
CASSPTRNSPLHF
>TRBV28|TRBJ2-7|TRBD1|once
TGTGCCAGCAGTTCCGGGACAGGGGGCAGGTACGAGCAGTACTTC
CASSSGTGGRYEQYF
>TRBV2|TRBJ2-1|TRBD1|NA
TGTGCCAGCAGTGGGGACAGGGTAGGTTACAATGAGCAGTTCTTC
CASSGDRVGYNEQFF
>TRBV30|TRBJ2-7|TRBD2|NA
TGTGCCTGGAGTAGGGGGGGGGCTAGCGGGTTCTACGAGCAGTACTTC
CAWSRGGASGFYEQYF
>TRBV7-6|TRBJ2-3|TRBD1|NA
TGTGCCAGCAGCCTCCTGGGACAGGGGAAAACAGATACGCAGTATTTT
CASSLLGQGKTDTQYF
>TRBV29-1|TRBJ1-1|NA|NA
TGCAGCGTTTTTAGGGTAGGGGACACTGAAGCTTTCTTT
CSVFRVGDTEAFF
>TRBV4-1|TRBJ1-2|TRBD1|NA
TGCGCCAGCAGCCAGGGGACAGGGAGTTATGGCTACACCTTC
CASSQGTGSYGYTF
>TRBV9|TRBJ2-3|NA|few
TGTGCCAGCAGCGTGGGGACTTTTGTGGATACGCAGTATTTT
CASSVGTFVDTQYF
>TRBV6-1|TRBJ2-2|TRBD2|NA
TGTGCCAGCAGGATAGCGGGAGGGCCGAAAGGGGAGCTGTTTTTT
CASRIAGGPKGELFF
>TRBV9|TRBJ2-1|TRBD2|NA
TGTGCCAGCAGCGTGAGCGGGGGGTTCTACAATGAGCAGTTCTTC
CASSVSGGFYNEQFF
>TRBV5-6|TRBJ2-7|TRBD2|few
TGTGCCAGCAGCTGGGGGAGGGCCTACGAGCAGTACTTC
CASSWGRAYEQYF
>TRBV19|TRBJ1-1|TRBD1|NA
TGTGCCAGTAGTACCTCCGGGACAGGGGGTAGGACTGAAGCTTTCTTT
CASSTSGTGGRTEAFF
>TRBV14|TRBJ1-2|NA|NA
TGTGCCAGCAGCCAAGGCCCACTGGGCTACACCTTC
CASSQGPLGYTF
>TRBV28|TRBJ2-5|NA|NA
TGTGCCAGCACCATGCAGGGGACCCAGTACTTC
CASTMQGTQYF
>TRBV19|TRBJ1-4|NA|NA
TGTGCCAGTAGTATCGTGACAGCAACTAATGAAAAACTGTTTTTT
CASSIVTATNEKLFF
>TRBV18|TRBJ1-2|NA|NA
TGTGCCAGCTCACGACTCGTTATCCAGGGTTTCGATGGCTACACCTTC
CASSRLVIQGFDGYTF
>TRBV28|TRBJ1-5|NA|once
TGTGCCAGCAGCCCGACAGGTACAAATCAGCCCCAGCATTTT
CASSPTGTNQPQHF
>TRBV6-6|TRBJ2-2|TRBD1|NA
TGTGCCAGCAGTTACCCCAGGGGGTACACCGGGGAGCTGTTTTTT
CASSYPRGYTGELFF
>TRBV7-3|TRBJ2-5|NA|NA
TGTGCCAGCAGCTCCTACGGGGGAAGGCAAGAGACCCAGTACTTC
CASSSYGGRQETQYF
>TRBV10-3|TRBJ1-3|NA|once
TGTGCCATTTTAGTCTCCGGAAACACCATATATTTT
CAILVSGNTIYF